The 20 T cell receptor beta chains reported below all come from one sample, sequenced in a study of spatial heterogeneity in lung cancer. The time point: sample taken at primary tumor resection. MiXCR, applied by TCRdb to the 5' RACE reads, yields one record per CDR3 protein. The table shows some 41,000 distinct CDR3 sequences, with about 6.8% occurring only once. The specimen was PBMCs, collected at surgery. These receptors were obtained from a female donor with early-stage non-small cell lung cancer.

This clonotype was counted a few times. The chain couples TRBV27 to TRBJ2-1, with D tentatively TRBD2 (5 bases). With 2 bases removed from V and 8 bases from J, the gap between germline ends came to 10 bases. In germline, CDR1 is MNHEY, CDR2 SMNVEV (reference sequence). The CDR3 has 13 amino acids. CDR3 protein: CASSLRGWDEQFF. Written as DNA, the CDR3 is TGTGCCAGCAGTTTACGAGGGTGGGATGAGCAGTTCTTC.

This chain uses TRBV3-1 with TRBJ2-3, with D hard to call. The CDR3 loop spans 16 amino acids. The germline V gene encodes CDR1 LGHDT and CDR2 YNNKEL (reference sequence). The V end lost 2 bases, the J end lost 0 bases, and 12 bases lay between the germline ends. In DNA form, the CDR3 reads TGTGCCAGCAGCCAAAGAGTGGGTACTAGCACAGATACGCAGTATTTT. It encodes CASSQRVGTSTDTQYF.

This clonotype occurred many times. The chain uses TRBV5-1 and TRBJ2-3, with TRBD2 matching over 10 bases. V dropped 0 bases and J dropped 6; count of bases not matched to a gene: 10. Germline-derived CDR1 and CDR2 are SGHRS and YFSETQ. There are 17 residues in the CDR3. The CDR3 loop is CASSLDWSGGAVDTQYF. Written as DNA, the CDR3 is TGCGCCAGCAGCTTGGATTGGAGCGGGGGGGCCGTGGATACGCAGTATTTT. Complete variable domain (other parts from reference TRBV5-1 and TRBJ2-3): KAGVTQTPRYLIKTRGQQVTLSCSPISGHRSVSWYQQTPGQGLQFLFEYFSETQRNKGNFPGRFSGRQFSNSRSEMNVSTLELGDSALYLCASSLDWSGGAVDTQYFGPGTRLTVL.

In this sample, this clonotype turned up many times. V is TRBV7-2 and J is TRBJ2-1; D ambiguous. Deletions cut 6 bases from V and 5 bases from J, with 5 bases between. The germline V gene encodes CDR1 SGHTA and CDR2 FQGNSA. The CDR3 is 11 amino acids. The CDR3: CASSRNNEQFF. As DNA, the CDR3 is TGTGCCAGCAGTCGTAACAATGAGCAGTTCTTC.

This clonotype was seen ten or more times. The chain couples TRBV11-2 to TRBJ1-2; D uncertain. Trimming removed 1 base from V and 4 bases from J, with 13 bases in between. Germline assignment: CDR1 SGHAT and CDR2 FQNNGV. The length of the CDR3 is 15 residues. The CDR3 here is CASSLVEKSRYGYTF. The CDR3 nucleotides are TGTGCCAGCAGCTTAGTGGAGAAATCGCGCTATGGCTACACCTTC. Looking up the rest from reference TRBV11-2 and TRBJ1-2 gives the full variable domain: EAGVAQSPRYKIIEKRQSVAFWCNPISGHATLYWYQQILGQGPKLLIQFQNNGVVDDSQLPKDRFSAERLKGVDSTLKIQPAKLEDSAVYLCASSLVEKSRYGYTFGSGTRLTVV.

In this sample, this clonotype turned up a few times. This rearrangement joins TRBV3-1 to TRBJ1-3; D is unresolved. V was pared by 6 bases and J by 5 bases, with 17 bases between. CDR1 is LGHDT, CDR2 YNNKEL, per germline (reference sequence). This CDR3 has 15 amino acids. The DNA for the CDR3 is TGTGCCAGCAGACCTAAGACCGGAGGAAGAAACACCATATATTTT. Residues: CASRPKTGGRNTIYF.

CDR3 DNA: TGTGCCAGCAGAGGACAGGGTAGGTACGAGCAGTACTTC. This encodes CASRGQGRYEQYF. The rearrangement links TRBV27 to TRBJ2-7; 8 bases map to TRBD1. V lost 6 bases to trimming and J lost 4 bases; unmatched junction nucleotides: 5. The CDR3 is 13 residues long. The germline CDR1 and CDR2 sequences are MNHEY and SMNVEV (reference sequence).

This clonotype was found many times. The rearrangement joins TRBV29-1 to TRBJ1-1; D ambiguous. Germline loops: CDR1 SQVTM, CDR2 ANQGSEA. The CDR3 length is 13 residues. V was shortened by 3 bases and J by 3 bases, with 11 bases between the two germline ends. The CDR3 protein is CSVEEDGYTEAFF. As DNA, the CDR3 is TGCAGCGTTGAGGAGGATGGGTACACTGAAGCTTTCTTT.

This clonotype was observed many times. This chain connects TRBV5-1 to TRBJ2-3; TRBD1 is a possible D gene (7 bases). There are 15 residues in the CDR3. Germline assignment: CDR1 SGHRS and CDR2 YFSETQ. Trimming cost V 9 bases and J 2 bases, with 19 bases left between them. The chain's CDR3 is CATRLQGGLTDTQYF. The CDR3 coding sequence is TGCGCCACCCGACTCCAGGGGGGCCTCACAGATACGCAGTATTTT. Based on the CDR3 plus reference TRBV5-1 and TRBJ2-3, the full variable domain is KAGVTQTPRYLIKTRGQQVTLSCSPISGHRSVSWYQQTPGQGLQFLFEYFSETQRNKGNFPGRFSGRQFSNSRSEMNVSTLELGDSALYLCATRLQGGLTDTQYFGPGTRLTVL.

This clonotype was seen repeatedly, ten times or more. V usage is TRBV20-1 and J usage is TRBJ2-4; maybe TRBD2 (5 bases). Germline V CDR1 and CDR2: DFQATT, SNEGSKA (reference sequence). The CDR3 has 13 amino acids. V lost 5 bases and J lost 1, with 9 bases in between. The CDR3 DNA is TGCAGTGCTTTGTCGGGGGCCAAAAACATTCAGTACTTC. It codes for CSALSGAKNIQYF.

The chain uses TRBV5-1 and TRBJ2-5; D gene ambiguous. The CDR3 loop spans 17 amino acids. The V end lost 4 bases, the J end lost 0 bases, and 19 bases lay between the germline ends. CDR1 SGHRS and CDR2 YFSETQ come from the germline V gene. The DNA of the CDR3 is TGCGCCAGCAGCCGTCTCAAGGTGGCTACCAACCAAGAGACCCAGTACTTC. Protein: CASSRLKVATNQETQYF.

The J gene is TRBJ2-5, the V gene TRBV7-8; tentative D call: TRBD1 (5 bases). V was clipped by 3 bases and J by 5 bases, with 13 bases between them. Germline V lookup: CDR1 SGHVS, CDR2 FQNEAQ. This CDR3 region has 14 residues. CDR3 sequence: CASSFSQGWETQYF. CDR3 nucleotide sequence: TGTGCCAGCAGCTTTTCGCAGGGATGGGAGACCCAGTACTTC.

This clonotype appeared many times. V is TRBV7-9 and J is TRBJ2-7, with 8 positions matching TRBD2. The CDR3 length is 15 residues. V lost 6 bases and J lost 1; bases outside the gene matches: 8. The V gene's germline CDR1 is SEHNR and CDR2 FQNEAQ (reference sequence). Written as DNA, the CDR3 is TGTGCCAGCAGTTTTAGCGGGGCCCGATCCTACGAGCAGTACTTC. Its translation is CASSFSGARSYEQYF.

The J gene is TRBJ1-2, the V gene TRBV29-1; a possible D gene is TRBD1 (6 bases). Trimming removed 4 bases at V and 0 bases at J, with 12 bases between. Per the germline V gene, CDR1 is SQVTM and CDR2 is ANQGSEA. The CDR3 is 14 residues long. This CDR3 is CSVGGHLANYGYTF. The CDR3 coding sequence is TGCAGCGTTGGGGGACACTTAGCTAACTATGGCTACACCTTC.

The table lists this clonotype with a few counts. Written as DNA, the CDR3 is TGTGCCAGCAGCTTGGGGACACATAGCAATCAGCCCCAGCATTTT. Translated, it gives CASSLGTHSNQPQHF. The rearrangement uses TRBV5-8 and TRBJ1-5, with D perhaps TRBD1 (5 bases). The V end was cut by 0 bases, the J end by 0 bases, with 7 bases between. CDR1 is SGHTS and CDR2 is YDEGEE in the germline V gene. The CDR3 contains 15 residues.

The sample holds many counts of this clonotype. The CDR3 loop is CASSPRGFGGELFF. For the CDR3, the DNA is TGTGCCAGCAGCCCGCGGGGGTTCGGCGGGGAGCTGTTTTTT. This rearrangement joins TRBV7-2 to TRBJ2-2, with 7 bases identical to TRBD2. Per germline, CDR1 SGHTA and CDR2 FQGNSA. CDR3 length: 14 amino acids. Trimming cost V 5 bases and J 7 bases; bases outside gene matches: 7.

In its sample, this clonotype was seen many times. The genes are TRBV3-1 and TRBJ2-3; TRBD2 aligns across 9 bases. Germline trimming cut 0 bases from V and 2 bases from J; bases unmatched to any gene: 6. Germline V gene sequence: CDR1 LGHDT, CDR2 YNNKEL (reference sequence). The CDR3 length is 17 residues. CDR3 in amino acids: CASSQDASGTITDTQYF. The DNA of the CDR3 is TGTGCCAGCAGCCAAGATGCTAGCGGGACAATCACAGATACGCAGTATTTT.

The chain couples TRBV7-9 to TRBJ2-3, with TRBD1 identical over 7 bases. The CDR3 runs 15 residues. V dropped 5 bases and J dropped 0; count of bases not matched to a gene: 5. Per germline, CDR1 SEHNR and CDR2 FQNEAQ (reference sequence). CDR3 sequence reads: CASSQSTGSTDTQYF. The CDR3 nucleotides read TGTGCCAGCAGCCAATCGACAGGGAGCACAGATACGCAGTATTTT.

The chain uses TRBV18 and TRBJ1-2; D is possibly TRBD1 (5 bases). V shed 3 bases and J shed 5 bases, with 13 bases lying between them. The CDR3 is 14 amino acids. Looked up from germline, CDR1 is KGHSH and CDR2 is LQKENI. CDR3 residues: CASSPDAEGYGYTF. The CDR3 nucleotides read TGTGCCAGCTCACCGGACGCGGAGGGGTATGGCTACACCTTC. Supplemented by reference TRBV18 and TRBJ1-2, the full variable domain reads NAGVMQNPRHLVRRRGQEARLRCSPMKGHSHVYWYRQLPEEGLKFMVYLQKENIIDESGMPKERFSAEFPKEGPSILRIQQVVRGDSAAYFCASSPDAEGYGYTFGSGTRLTVV.

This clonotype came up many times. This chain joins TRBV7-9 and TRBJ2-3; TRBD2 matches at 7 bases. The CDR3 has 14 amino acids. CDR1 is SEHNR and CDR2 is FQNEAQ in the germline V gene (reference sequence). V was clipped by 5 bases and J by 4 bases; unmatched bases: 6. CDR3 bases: TGTGCCAGCAGCCTGACTAGCCTGGCAGATACGCAGTATTTT. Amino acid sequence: CASSLTSLADTQYF.